Given below is one T cell receptor (beta chain) in context. Its antigen is currently not known. Sequencing was performed on an Illumina HiSeq 2000. TCR beta cDNA libraries were prepared using 5'RACE template switching, which introduced a universal primer site and unique molecular identifiers. cDNA synthesis was primed from the TCR beta constant segment, followed by two successive PCR amplification steps. In the source study's methods: MIGEC was used to demultiplex reads and group the reads by UMI, and MiTCR was used to assemble and quantify clonotypes. To exclude erroneous sequences, any TCR cDNA sequence not supported by at least two reads was discarded. Downstream repertoire analysis used the tcR package, and clonotypes were matched across fractions by CDR3 nucleotide sequence plus V segment. VDJmatch was used to annotate antigen specificity against VDJdb, with one amino acid substitution in CDR3 permitted. Through TCRdb reprocessing, the reads give one entry per CDR3 protein sequence; DNA is omitted. The V and J calls and clone size are TCRdb's, not the authors'. The table for this sample shows about 400,000 distinct CDR3 sequences. About 11% of the sample goes to the ten largest clones.

Based on the germline V gene (reference sequence), the CDR1 and CDR2 sequences are LNHNV and YYDKDF. The CDR3 numbers 14 residues from cysteine through phenylalanine. No coding sequence is recorded. The sample originates from a study of T cells expressing NK-cell markers (dated by TCRdb to the early 2020s). Some background on the complete study: In sorted CD3+CD56+NKG2C+, CD3+CD56+NKG2C- and CD3+CD56-NKG2C+ T-cell subsets from about 8 donors, TCR beta-chain repertoires were profiled. Among the eight sequenced donors, seven were HCMV-seropositive and one was HCMV-seronegative. Libraries were sequenced as 2 x 150 bp reads on Illumina HiSeq 2000/2500, MiSeq or NextSeq. The study sequenced eight donors, all healthy volunteers chosen at random: three men and five women. Broader findings and caveats from the paper: In roughly six donors, the dominant CD3+CD56+NKG2C+ clonotypes were among the top 10 CD8+ clonotypes and accounted for roughly 1.0-8% of CD8+ T cells. It remained unclear whether the expanded NKG2C-expressing T cell clones were specific for HCMV antigens. Those dominant clonotypes were again the most abundant among CD3+CD56-NKG2C+ cells in four donors, at about 25-65%.

HCMV-specific IgG was detected in serum with a commercial ELISA kit to determine HCMV serostatus. Ficoll density gradient centrifugation was used to isolate peripheral blood mononuclear cells from blood. The sequence was collected from a woman aged 50 to 65 in good health. Donor details come from another sample of the same person, matched by shared clones. The rearrangement joined TRBV15 to TRBJ2-3; TCRdb proposes TRBD1, but this gene call is untestable without DNA. The material sequenced was blood T cells: a sorted CD56 or NKG2C T cell subset, CD4+ or CD8+ T cells, or bulk PBMC T cells (not recorded which). For the CDR3, the sequence is CATNDRGASNTQYF.